The 19 T cell receptor beta chains listed next were all sequenced from one sample in a study of cytotoxic CD8 clonotypes in ibrutinib-treated CLL. Method: immunoSEQ multiplex PCR; TCRdb's copy keeps in-frame clones and lacks some. The table shows approximately 300,000 clones, with 70% to 80% occurring only once. The source was PBMCs, collected before ibrutinib treatment. These receptors all stem from a human donor with chronic lymphocytic leukemia.

V is TRBV11-3 and J is TRBJ2-2; TRBD2 might be the D (6 bases). The length of the CDR3 is 14 residues. Deletions cut 1 base from V and 7 bases from J, with 10 bases between. Per germline, CDR1 SGHNT and CDR2 YENEEA. CDR3 amino acids: CASSLVWGGGELFF. The CDR3 DNA is TGTGCCAGCAGCTTAGTCTGGGGAGGCGGGGAGCTGTTTTTT.

The chain combines TRBV7-2 with TRBJ1-2, with 7 bases fitting TRBD1. Germline V gene lookup returns CDR1 SGHTA and CDR2 FQGNSA. The CDR3 contains 15 residues. V trimming: 5 bases; J trimming: 4 bases; junction bases outside the gene matches: 10. The CDR3, as DNA: TGTGCCAGCAGCCGCCCCGGGACAGAAGTCTATGGCTACACCTTC. It yields the protein CASSRPGTEVYGYTF. Full variable domain (remainder filled in from reference TRBV7-2 and TRBJ1-2): GAGVSQSPSNKVTEKGKDVELRCDPISGHTALYWYRQSLGQGLEFLIYFQGNSAPDKSGLPSDRFSAERTGGSVSTLTIQRTQQEDSAVYLCASSRPGTEVYGYTFGSGTRLTVV.

This chain links TRBV5-5 with TRBJ1-5; TRBD1 matches 7 bases. The junction had 7 bases not matched to a gene; V was cut back by 4 bases and J by 9 bases. Germline CDR1 SGHKS, CDR2 YYEKEE (reference sequence). There are 13 residues in the CDR3. CDR3 in amino acids: CASSPGQSPPQHF. The CDR3 DNA is TGTGCCAGCAGCCCGGGACAGTCACCGCCCCAGCATTTT.

The chain links TRBV4-1 to TRBJ2-6; 8 bases fit TRBD1. Germline-derived CDR1 and CDR2 are MGHRA and YSYEKL. The CDR3 contains 15 residues. The V segment lost 2 bases and the J segment 5 bases; nucleotides outside the gene matches: 2. CDR3 in amino acids: CASSQTGGRANVLTF. In nucleotides, the CDR3 is TGCGCCAGCAGCCAAACAGGGGGTAGGGCCAACGTCCTGACTTTC.

The rearrangement links TRBV30 to TRBJ2-7, with D maybe TRBD2 (5 bases). From germline, CDR1 is GTSNPN and CDR2 SVGIG (reference sequence). CDR3 length equals 18 residues. The V gene lost 4 bases and the J gene lost 3 bases, with 28 bases spanning the gap. Here the CDR3 DNA reads TGTGCCTGGAAGAGACGTTGGCTAGCTGGGGATCCCCTCTACGAGCAGTACTTC. Translating it yields CAWKRRWLAGDPLYEQYF.

The chain employs TRBV15 and TRBJ1-1; a weak D match, TRBD1 (5 bases). The ends were cut back, 1 base at V and 3 bases at J, with 9 bases in the middle. There are 14 residues in the CDR3. CDR1 and CDR2 (germline): LNHNV, YYDKDF (reference sequence). CDR3 in amino acids: CATSRGPGYTEAFF. The DNA for the CDR3 is TGTGCCACCAGCAGAGGACCAGGGTACACTGAAGCTTTCTTT.

The rearrangement uses TRBV7-9 and TRBJ2-1; possibly TRBD2 for D (5 bases). The CDR3 spans 14 residues. V was clipped by 3 bases and J by 4 bases, with 10 bases between them. The germline CDR1 and CDR2 sequences are SEHNR and FQNEAQ (reference sequence). The CDR3 region has the DNA TGTGCCAGCAGCTTGGGTACTAGATACAATGAGCAGTTCTTC. Amino acids: CASSLGTRYNEQFF.

This clone was seen only once. This sequence joins TRBV7-2 and TRBJ2-5; D may be TRBD1 or TRBD2 (6 bases each). Trimming took 2 bases from V and 4 from J, leaving 17 bases between them. CDR3 length equals 16 residues. The germline CDR1 and CDR2 sequences are SGHTA and FQGNSA. CDR3 sequence (DNA): TGTGCCAGCAGCTTAAAGGACTGGGGGGCCGGAGAGACCCAGTACTTC. This encodes CASSLKDWGAGETQYF.

The chain is built from TRBV5-1 and TRBJ2-1; 9 bases align to TRBD2. The junction had 6 bases not matched to a gene; V was cut back by 5 bases and J by 9 bases. CDR1 is SGHRS and CDR2 is YFSETQ in the germline V gene. The CDR3 consists of 13 residues. Here the CDR3 reads CASSNIAGVEQFF. CDR3 nucleotides: TGCGCCAGCAGTAATATAGCGGGAGTTGAGCAGTTCTTC.

This chain connects TRBV5-8 to TRBJ2-7; D is perhaps TRBD1 (6 bases). With 4 bases removed from V and 1 base from J, the gap between germline ends came to 15 bases. CDR3 length: 15 residues. Germline V lookup: CDR1 SGHTS, CDR2 YDEGEE. The CDR3 DNA sequence: TGTGCCAGCAGCGCCCACAGGGTACTATCCTACGAGCAGTACTTC. Its protein is CASSAHRVLSYEQYF.

The rearrangement uses TRBV7-2 and TRBJ2-3; weak D call: TRBD2 (6 bases). The CDR3 runs 13 residues. CDR1 SGHTA and CDR2 FQGNSA come from the germline V gene. The V gene lost 5 bases and the J gene lost 2 bases, with 8 bases spanning the gap. The CDR3 region has the DNA TGTGCCAGCAGCAGGACTATCACAGATACGCAGTATTTT. It encodes CASSRTITDTQYF.

J is TRBJ2-7 and V is TRBV29-1; no clear D. Germline loops: CDR1 SQVTM, CDR2 ANQGSEA. This CDR3 has 11 residues. V lost 4 bases to trimming and J lost 4 bases, with 8 bases between them. The CDR3 region is CSVVDGYEQYF. The DNA for the CDR3 is TGCAGCGTTGTAGACGGGTACGAGCAGTACTTC.

This clone was observed a few times. This sequence joins TRBV4-1 and TRBJ2-7, with 8 bases that match TRBD2. Germline CDR1 reads MGHRA; CDR2 reads YSYEKL. The V gene end was trimmed by 3 bases and the J gene end by 9 bases; junction bases not matched to a gene: 13. The CDR3 extends over 15 amino acids. This CDR3 reads CASSQRAGTSGAQYF. CDR3 bases: TGCGCCAGCAGCCAGAGGGCCGGGACTAGTGGAGCGCAGTACTTC.

The J gene is TRBJ1-1, the V gene TRBV29-1; D possibly corresponds to TRBD1 (5 bases). CDR1 and CDR2 (germline): SQVTM, ANQGSEA. The CDR3 consists of 13 residues. V lost 7 bases, J lost 4 bases, and 16 bases lay in between. CDR3 in amino acids: CSAGGGQGTEAFF. CDR3 sequence (DNA): TGCAGCGCCGGTGGCGGGCAGGGCACTGAAGCTTTCTTT. The whole variable domain, remainder taken from reference TRBV29-1 and TRBJ1-1, is SAVISQKPSRDICQRGTSLTIQCQVDSQVTMMFWYRQQPGQSLTLIATANQGSEATYESGFVIDKFPISRPNLTFSTLTVSNMSPEDSSIYLCSAGGGQGTEAFFGQGTRLTVV.

A few counts support this clone. DNA for the CDR3: TGTGCCAGCTCACCAGGACAGAGCAATCAGCCCCAGCATTTT. This encodes CASSPGQSNQPQHF. This chain links TRBV18 with TRBJ1-5, with a tentative D call TRBD1 (6 bases). This CDR3 has 14 residues. CDR1 and CDR2 from the germline V gene are KGHSH and LQKENI. Trimming took off 2 bases at V and 1 base at J, with 6 bases between the two ends.

The CDR3, as DNA: TGTGCCATCAGTGAAGGGCTCACCGTACGTGAGCAATCATATAGCAATCAGCCCCAGCATTTT. Translated, it gives CAISEGLTVREQSYSNQPQHF. The V and J genes are TRBV10-3 and TRBJ1-5, with D unresolved. V dropped 3 bases and J dropped 0 bases, with 27 bases sitting between them. Germline V gene lookup returns CDR1 ENHRY and CDR2 SYGVKD. This CDR3 comprises 21 residues.

This clone was counted only a few times. The rearrangement links TRBV30 to TRBJ1-2, with D possibly being TRBD1 (5 bases). CDR1 and CDR2 (germline): GTSNPN, SVGIG (reference sequence). V lost 0 bases, J lost 6 bases, and 11 bases lay in between. The CDR3 is made up of 13 amino acids. The CDR3 spells CAWSVLGVNGYTF. CDR3 DNA sequence: TGTGCCTGGAGTGTTTTAGGGGTAAATGGCTACACCTTC.

In DNA form, the CDR3 reads TGTGCCAGCAGTTTGGTCGGGGCTGGCTATGGCTACACCTTC. This translates into CASSLVGAGYGYTF. The rearrangement links TRBV27 to TRBJ1-2, with a tentative D call TRBD1 (5 bases). The germline V gene has CDR1 MNHEY and CDR2 SMNVEV (reference sequence). The CDR3 sequence is 14 residues long. Deletions cut 3 bases from V and 4 bases from J, with 12 bases between.

V gene TRBV15 combines with J gene TRBJ2-3; 10 bases line up with TRBD2. Germline assignment: CDR1 LNHNV and CDR2 YYDKDF (reference sequence). The junction had 3 bases not matched to a gene; V was cut back by 1 base and J by 2 bases. The CDR3 is 16 residues long. The CDR3 nucleotides read TGTGCCACCAGCAGAGGACTAGCGGGCAACACAGATACGCAGTATTTT. It yields the protein CATSRGLAGNTDTQYF.